Shown below are 2 T cell receptor beta chains from a single sample sequenced in a study of T cell changes during pregnancy in multiple sclerosis. Method: immunoSEQ multiplex PCR; TCRdb's copy keeps in-frame clones and lacks some. The table records 65,000 to 80,000 clones, 93% of them present only once. The sample in question was peripheral blood, obtained in the second trimester of pregnancy. The receptors originated from a female donor with multiple sclerosis, enrolled in a pregnancy study.

The V and J genes are TRBV11-3 and TRBJ2-2; 8 bases are shared with TRBD1. Germline CDR1 SGHNT, CDR2 YENEEA. The CDR3 loop spans 15 amino acids. V was pared by 5 bases and J by 5 bases, with 7 bases of the junction left unmatched. CDR3 loop: CASSPGQARTGELFF. CDR3 DNA: TGTGCCAGCAGCCCGGGACAGGCAAGGACCGGGGAGCTGTTTTTT.

The chain uses TRBV13 and TRBJ2-7; 8 bases match TRBD2. The germline gives CDR1 PRHDT, CDR2 FYEKMQ (reference sequence). This CDR3 has 13 residues. With V trimmed by 7 bases and J by 1 base, 3 bases remained unmatched. CDR3 protein: CASKAGGSYEQYF. The DNA for the CDR3 is TGTGCCAGCAAGGCGGGGGGATCCTACGAGCAGTACTTC.